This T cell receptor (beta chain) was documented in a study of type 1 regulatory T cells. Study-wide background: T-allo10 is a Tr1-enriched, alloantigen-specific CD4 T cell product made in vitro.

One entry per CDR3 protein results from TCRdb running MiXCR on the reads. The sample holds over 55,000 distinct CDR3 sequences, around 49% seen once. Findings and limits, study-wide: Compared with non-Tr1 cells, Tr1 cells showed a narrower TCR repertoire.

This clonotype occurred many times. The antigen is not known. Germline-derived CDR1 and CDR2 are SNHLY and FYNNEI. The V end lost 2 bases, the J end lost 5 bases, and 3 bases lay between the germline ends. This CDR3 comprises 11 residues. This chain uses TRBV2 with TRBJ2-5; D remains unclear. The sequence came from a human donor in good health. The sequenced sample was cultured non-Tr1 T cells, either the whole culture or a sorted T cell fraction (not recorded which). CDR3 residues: CASSEPETQYF. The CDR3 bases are TGTGCCAGCAGTGAACCGGAGACCCAGTACTTC. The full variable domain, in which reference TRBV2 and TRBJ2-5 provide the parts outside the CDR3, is EPEVTQTPSHQVTQMGQEVILRCVPISNHLYFYWYRQILGQKVEFLVSFYNNEISEKSEIFDDQFSVERPDGSNFTLKIRSTKLEDSAMYFCASSEPETQYFGPGTRLLVL.